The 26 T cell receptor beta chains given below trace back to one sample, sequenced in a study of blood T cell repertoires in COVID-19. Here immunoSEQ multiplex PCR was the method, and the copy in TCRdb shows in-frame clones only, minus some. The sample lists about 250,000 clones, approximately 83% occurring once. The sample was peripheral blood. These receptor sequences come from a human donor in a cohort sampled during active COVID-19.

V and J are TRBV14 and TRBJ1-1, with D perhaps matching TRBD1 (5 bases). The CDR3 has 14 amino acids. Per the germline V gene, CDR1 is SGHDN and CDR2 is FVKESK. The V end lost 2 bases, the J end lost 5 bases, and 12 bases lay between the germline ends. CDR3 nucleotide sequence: TGTGCCAGCAGCCAACAGGGAGGTCGGACTGAAGCTTTCTTT. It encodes CASSQQGGRTEAFF. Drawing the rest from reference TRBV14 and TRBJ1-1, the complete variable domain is EAGVTQFPSHSVIEKGQTVTLRCDPISGHDNLYWYRRVMGKEIKFLLHFVKESKQDESGMPNNRFLAERTGGTYSTLKVQPAELEDSGVYFCASSQQGGRTEAFFGQGTRLTVV.

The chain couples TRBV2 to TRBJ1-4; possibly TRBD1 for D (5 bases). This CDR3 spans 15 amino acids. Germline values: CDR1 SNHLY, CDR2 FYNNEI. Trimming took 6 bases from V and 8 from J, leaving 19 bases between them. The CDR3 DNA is TGTGCCAGCAGCGTTGGGACTCGCGGCATGGAAAAACTGTTTTTT. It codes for CASSVGTRGMEKLFF.

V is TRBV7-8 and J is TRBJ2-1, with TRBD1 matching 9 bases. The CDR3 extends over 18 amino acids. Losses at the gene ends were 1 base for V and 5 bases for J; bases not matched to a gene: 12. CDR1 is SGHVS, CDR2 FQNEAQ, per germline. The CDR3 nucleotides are TGTGCCAGCAGCTTAGGGAGACGAGGACAGGGGCTCAACAATGAGCAGTTCTTC. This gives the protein CASSLGRRGQGLNNEQFF.

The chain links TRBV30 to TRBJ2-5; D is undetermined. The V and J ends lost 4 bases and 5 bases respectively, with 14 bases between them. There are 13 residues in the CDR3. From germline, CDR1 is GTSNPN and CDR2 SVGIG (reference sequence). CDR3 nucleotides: TGTGCCTGGAAAGGTCGTTCCGGGGAGACCCAGTACTTC. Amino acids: CAWKGRSGETQYF.

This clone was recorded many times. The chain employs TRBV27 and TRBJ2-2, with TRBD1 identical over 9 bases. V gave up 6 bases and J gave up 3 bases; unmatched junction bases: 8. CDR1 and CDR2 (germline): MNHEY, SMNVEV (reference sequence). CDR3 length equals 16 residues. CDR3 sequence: CASRTHRGLDTGELFF. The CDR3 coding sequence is TGTGCCAGCAGGACACACAGGGGGCTTGACACCGGGGAGCTGTTTTTT.

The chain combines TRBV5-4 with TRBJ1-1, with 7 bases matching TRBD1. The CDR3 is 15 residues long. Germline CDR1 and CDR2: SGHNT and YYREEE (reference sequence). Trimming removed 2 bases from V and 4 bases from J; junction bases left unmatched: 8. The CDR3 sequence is CASSFNRGQGTEAFF. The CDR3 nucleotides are TGTGCCAGCAGCTTTAATAGGGGGCAGGGCACTGAAGCTTTCTTT.

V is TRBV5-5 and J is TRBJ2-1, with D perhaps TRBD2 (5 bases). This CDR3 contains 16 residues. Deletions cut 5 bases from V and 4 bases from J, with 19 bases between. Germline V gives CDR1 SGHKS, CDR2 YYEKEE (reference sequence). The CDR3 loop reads CASRELVNRGYNEQFF. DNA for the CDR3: TGTGCCAGCAGGGAGTTAGTAAACCGGGGATACAATGAGCAGTTCTTC.

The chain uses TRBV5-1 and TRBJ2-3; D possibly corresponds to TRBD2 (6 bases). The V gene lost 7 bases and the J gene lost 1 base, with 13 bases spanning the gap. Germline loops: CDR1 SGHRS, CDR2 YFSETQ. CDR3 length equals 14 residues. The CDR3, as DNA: TGCGCCAGCTACGCCGGGACTGGCACAGATACGCAGTATTTT. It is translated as CASYAGTGTDTQYF.

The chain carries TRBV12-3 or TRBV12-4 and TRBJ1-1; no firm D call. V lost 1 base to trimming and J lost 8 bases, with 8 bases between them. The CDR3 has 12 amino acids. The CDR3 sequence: CASSLVAVEAFF. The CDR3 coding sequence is TGTGCCAGCAGTTTAGTGGCGGTGGAAGCTTTCTTT.

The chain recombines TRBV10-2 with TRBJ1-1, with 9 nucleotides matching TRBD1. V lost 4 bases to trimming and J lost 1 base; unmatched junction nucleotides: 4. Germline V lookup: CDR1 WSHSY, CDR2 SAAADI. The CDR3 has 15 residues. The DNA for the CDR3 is TGCGCCAGCAGTGCTACAGGGGGCCGGAACACTGAAGCTTTCTTT. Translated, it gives CASSATGGRNTEAFF.

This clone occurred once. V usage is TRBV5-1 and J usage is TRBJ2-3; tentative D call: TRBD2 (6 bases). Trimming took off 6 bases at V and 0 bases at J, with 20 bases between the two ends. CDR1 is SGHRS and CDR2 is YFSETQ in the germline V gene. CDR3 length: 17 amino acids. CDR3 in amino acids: CASIIIRESPSTDTQYF. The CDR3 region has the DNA TGCGCCAGCATCATTATCCGGGAGTCCCCTAGCACAGATACGCAGTATTTT.

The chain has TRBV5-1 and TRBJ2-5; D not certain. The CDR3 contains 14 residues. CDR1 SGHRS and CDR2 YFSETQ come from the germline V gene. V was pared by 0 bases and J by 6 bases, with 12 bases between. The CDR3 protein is CASSLVGEEKTQYF. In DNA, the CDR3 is TGCGCCAGCAGCTTGGTAGGCGAGGAGAAGACCCAGTACTTC. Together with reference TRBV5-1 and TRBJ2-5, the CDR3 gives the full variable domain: KAGVTQTPRYLIKTRGQQVTLSCSPISGHRSVSWYQQTPGQGLQFLFEYFSETQRNKGNFPGRFSGRQFSNSRSEMNVSTLELGDSALYLCASSLVGEEKTQYFGPGTRLLVL.

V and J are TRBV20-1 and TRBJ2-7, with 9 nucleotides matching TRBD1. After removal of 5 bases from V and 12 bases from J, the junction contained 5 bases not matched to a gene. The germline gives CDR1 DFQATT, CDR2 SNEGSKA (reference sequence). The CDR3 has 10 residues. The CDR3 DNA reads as TGCAGTGCTGGAGGACAGGGGCCGTACTTC. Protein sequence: CSAGGQGPYF.

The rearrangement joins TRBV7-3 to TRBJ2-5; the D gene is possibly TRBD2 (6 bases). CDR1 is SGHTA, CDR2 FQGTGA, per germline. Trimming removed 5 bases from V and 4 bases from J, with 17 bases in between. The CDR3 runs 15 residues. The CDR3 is CASSTNSGGSETQYF. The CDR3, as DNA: TGTGCCAGCAGCACAAATAGCGGTGGATCAGAGACCCAGTACTTC. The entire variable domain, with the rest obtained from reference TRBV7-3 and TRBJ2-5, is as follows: GAGVSQTPSNKVTEKGKYVELRCDPISGHTALYWYRQSLGQGPEFLIYFQGTGAADDSGLPNDRFFAVRPEGSVSTLKIQRTERGDSAVYLCASSTNSGGSETQYFGPGTRLLVL.

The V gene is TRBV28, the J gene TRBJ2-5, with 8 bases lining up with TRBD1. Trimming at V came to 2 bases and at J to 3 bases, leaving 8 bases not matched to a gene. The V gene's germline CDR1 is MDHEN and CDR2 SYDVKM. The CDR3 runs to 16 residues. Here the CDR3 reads CASSLGGGQEEETQYF. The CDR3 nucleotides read TGTGCCAGCAGTTTAGGAGGGGGACAGGAGGAAGAGACCCAGTACTTC. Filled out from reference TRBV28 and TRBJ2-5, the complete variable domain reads DVKVTQSSRYLVKRTGEKVFLECVQDMDHENMFWYRQDPGLGLRLIYFSYDVKMKEKGDIPEGYSVSREKKERFSLILESASTNQTSMYLCASSLGGGQEEETQYFGPGTRLLVL.

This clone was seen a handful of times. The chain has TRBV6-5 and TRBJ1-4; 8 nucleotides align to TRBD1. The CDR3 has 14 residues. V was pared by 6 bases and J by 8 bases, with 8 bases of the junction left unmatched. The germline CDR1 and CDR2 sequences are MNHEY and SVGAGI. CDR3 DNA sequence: TGTGCCAGCAGCGGGGACAGGCCGGGGGAAAAACTGTTTTTT. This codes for CASSGDRPGEKLFF.

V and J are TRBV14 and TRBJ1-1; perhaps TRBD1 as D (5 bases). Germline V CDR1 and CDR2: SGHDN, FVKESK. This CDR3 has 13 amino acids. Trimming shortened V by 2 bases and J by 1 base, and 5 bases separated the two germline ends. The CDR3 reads CASSQQGNTEAFF. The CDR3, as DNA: TGTGCCAGCAGCCAACAGGGGAACACTGAAGCTTTCTTT.

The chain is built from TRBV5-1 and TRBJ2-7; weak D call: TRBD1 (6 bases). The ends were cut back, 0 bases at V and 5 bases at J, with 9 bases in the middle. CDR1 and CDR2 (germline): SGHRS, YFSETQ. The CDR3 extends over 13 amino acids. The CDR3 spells CASSLEGDHEQYF. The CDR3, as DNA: TGCGCCAGCAGCTTGGAGGGGGACCACGAGCAGTACTTC. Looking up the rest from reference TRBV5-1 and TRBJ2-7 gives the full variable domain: KAGVTQTPRYLIKTRGQQVTLSCSPISGHRSVSWYQQTPGQGLQFLFEYFSETQRNKGNFPGRFSGRQFSNSRSEMNVSTLELGDSALYLCASSLEGDHEQYFGPGTRLTVT.

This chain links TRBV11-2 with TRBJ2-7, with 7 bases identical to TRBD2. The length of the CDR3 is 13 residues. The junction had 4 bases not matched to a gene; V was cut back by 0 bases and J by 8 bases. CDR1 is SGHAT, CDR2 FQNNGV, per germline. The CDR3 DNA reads TGTGCCAGCAGCTTAGAGGGAGGGTTGAAGCAGTACTTC. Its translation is CASSLEGGLKQYF.

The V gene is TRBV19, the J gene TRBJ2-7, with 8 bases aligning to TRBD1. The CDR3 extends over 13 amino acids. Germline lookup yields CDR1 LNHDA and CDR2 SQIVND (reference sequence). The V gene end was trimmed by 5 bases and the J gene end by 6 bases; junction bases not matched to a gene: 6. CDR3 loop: CASSPQGAGEQYF. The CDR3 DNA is TGTGCCAGTAGTCCCCAGGGGGCGGGCGAGCAGTACTTC. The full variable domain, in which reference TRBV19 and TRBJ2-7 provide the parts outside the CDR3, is DGGITQSPKYLFRKEGQNVTLSCEQNLNHDAMYWYRQDPGQGLRLIYYSQIVNDFQKGDIAEGYSVSREKKESFPLTVTSAQKNPTAFYLCASSPQGAGEQYFGPGTRLTVT.

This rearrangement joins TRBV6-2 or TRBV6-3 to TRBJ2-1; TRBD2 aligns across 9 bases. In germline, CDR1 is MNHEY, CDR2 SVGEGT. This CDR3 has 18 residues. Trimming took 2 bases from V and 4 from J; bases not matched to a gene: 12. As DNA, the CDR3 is TGTGCCAGCAGTTACCATTTCGGTAGCGGGAGTCTTTACAATGAGCAGTTCTTC. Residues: CASSYHFGSGSLYNEQFF.

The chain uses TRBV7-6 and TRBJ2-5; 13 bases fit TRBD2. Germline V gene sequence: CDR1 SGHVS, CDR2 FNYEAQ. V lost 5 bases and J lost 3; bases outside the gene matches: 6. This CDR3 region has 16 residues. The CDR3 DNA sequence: TGTGCCAGCAGCCTCCACGGGACTAGCGGGAAAGAGACCCAGTACTTC. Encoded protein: CASSLHGTSGKETQYF.

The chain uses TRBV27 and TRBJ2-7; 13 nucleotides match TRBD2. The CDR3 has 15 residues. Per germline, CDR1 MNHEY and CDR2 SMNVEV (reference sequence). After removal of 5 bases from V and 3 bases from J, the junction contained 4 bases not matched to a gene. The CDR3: CASSPGTSGIYEQYF. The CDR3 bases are TGTGCCAGCAGTCCCGGGACTAGCGGGATCTACGAGCAGTACTTC.

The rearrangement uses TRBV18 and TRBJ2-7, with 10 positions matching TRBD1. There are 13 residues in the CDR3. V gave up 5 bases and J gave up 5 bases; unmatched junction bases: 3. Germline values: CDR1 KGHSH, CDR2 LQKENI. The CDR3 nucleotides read TGTGCCAGCTCATCGGGACAGGGGAACGAGCAGTACTTC. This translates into CASSSGQGNEQYF.

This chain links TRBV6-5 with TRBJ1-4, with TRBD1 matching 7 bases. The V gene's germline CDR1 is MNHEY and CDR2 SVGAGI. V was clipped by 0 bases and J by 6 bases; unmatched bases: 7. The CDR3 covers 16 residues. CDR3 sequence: CASSYSVTGSDEKLFF. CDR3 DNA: TGTGCCAGCAGTTACTCCGTGACAGGGTCTGATGAAAAACTGTTTTTT.

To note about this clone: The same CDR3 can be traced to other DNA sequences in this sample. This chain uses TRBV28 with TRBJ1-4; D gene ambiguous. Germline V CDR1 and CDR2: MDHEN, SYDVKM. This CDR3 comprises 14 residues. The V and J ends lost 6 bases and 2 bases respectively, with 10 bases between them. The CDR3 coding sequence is TGTGCCAGCAGCCTCGGCGGGACTAATGAAAAACTGTTTTTT. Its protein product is CASSLGGTNEKLFF.